This T cell receptor beta chain was documented in a study of cytomegalovirus exposure and HLA in healthy donors. Study information: The early release's HLA-typed donors yielded about 85 million unique TCRs. General study results and limits: One cluster of highly shared sequence variants probably arose as a sequencing artifact. The investigators catalogued 150 or so TCR beta chains as cytomegalovirus-associated. 87-base-pair reads could not separate some V segments, including TRBV6-2 and TRBV6-3.

The germline V gene encodes CDR1 MNHEY and CDR2 SVGAGI. The germline V and J ends were trimmed by 1 base and 3 bases, with 6 bases remaining between them. This CDR3 has 13 residues. The study ran its PCR with 60 Vbeta and 13 Jbeta primers. The data were produced by immunoSEQ multiplex PCR, yet TCRdb's version contains in-frame clones alone and is incomplete. The table includes about 130,000 clones, about 82% detected once. Turning to this clone: Its antigen is not identified.

The chain recombines TRBV6-5 with TRBJ2-5, with D possibly being TRBD2 (5 bases). The receptor was derived from a boy younger than 18 in good health and CMV-seronegative. The material sequenced was PBMCs. The CDR3 reads CASSYWGEETQYF. For the CDR3, the DNA is TGTGCCAGCAGTTACTGGGGAGAAGAGACCCAGTACTTC.